These 32 T cell receptor beta chains were sequenced from one sample in a study of blood T cells in healthy people across ages. The authors ran a second PCR of about 6 to 11 cycles using a sample-barcoded 5' primer and a J-beta primer mix. Each CDR3 protein is one row after TCRdb ran MiXCR on the 5' RACE reads. The table lists about 1,400,000 distinct CDR3 sequences, approximately 60% of them singletons. Input material: blood. The receptors derive from a man aged 18 to 29 in good health.

The V gene is TRBV6-5, the J gene TRBJ1-2; D is unclear. Per the germline V gene, CDR1 is MNHEY and CDR2 is SVGAGI. V was cut by 5 bases and J by 7 bases, with 17 bases left in between. This CDR3 comprises 14 residues. The CDR3 DNA sequence: TGTGCCAGCAGTACGCCCCGGGCCCCCAGTGGCTACACCTTC. Translating it yields CASSTPRAPSGYTF.

The rearrangement links TRBV5-1 to TRBJ1-4; D perhaps matches TRBD1 (5 bases). Germline V gives CDR1 SGHRS, CDR2 YFSETQ. The CDR3 is made up of 15 amino acids. V lost 4 bases, J lost 2 bases, and 12 bases lay in between. CDR3 sequence: CASSPTGETNEKLFF. CDR3 DNA: TGCGCCAGCAGCCCGACGGGGGAGACTAATGAAAAACTGTTTTTT.

V usage is TRBV3-1 and J usage is TRBJ2-2, with 10 bases aligning to TRBD1. The V gene's germline CDR1 is LGHDT and CDR2 YNNKEL (reference sequence). The junction had 3 bases not matched to a gene; V was cut back by 6 bases and J by 5 bases. The CDR3 runs to 14 residues. CDR3 in amino acids: CASRGTGATGELFF. CDR3 in DNA: TGTGCCAGCAGGGGGACAGGGGCAACCGGGGAGCTGTTTTTT. Complete variable domain (other parts from reference TRBV3-1 and TRBJ2-2): DTAVSQTPKYLVTQMGNDKSIKCEQNLGHDTMYWYKQDSKKFLKIMFSYNNKELIINETVPNRFSPKSPDKAHLNLHINSLELGDSAVYFCASRGTGATGELFFGEGSRLTVL.

V and J are TRBV3-1 and TRBJ2-1, with D perhaps TRBD2 (6 bases). CDR1 and CDR2 (germline): LGHDT, YNNKEL (reference sequence). The V gene lost 1 base and the J gene lost 7 bases, with 14 bases spanning the gap. The CDR3 extends over 15 amino acids. In DNA form, the CDR3 reads TGTGCCAGCAGCCAAGTTAGCGGACCATTTAATGAGCAGTTCTTC. Translation gives CASSQVSGPFNEQFF.

The V and J genes are TRBV27 and TRBJ2-7, with a possible D match to TRBD2 (5 bases). CDR3 length: 13 amino acids. Trimming pared 0 bases from V and 6 bases from J, leaving 9 bases between. Germline lookup yields CDR1 MNHEY and CDR2 SMNVEV (reference sequence). The CDR3 reads CASSLSVEGEQYF. In DNA, the CDR3 is TGTGCCAGCAGTTTATCTGTAGAGGGCGAGCAGTACTTC.

This clonotype was detected only a few times. V and J are TRBV5-5 and TRBJ2-7; D could derive from TRBD1 or TRBD2 (5 bases each). The germline V gene has CDR1 SGHKS and CDR2 YYEKEE (reference sequence). V lost 4 bases, J lost 3 bases, and 26 bases lay in between. The CDR3 totals 18 residues. CDR3: CASSGEGEFVDDYYEQYF. The DNA of the CDR3 is TGTGCCAGCAGCGGCGAAGGGGAATTCGTGGACGACTACTACGAGCAGTACTTC.

J is TRBJ2-1 and V is TRBV5-1; D remains ambiguous. Per the germline V gene, CDR1 is SGHRS and CDR2 is YFSETQ. This CDR3 is 12 amino acids long. Trimming cost V 7 bases and J 10 bases, with 15 bases left between them. CDR3 nucleotides: TGCGCCAGCGGAAGGGAAATCTACGAGCAGTTCTTC. This codes for CASGREIYEQFF.

This sequence joins TRBV20-1 and TRBJ2-7, with TRBD2 matching 12 bases. After removal of 3 bases from V and 2 bases from J, the junction contained 5 bases not matched to a gene. Germline CDR1 and CDR2: DFQATT and SNEGSKA (reference sequence). The CDR3 loop spans 15 amino acids. This chain's CDR3 is CSASPGLAGTYEQYF. The CDR3 region has the DNA TGCAGTGCTAGCCCGGGACTAGCGGGCACCTACGAGCAGTACTTC.

This clonotype was observed once. The DNA of the CDR3 is TGTGCCAGCAGCTTAGCCAGGACACCCATCTACAATGAGCAGTTCTTC. The encoded protein is CASSLARTPIYNEQFF. The chain has TRBV7-2 and TRBJ2-1; a weak D match, TRBD1 (5 bases). Germline V gene lookup returns CDR1 SGHTA and CDR2 FQGNSA. V lost 0 bases, J lost 3 bases, and 12 bases lay in between. The CDR3 is 16 residues long.

The chain links TRBV5-6 to TRBJ2-4; 9 bases align to TRBD2. The CDR3 runs 15 residues. Germline V gene sequence: CDR1 SGHDT, CDR2 YYEEEE. V dropped 5 bases and J dropped 13; count of bases not matched to a gene: 16. This CDR3 is CASRPGTSRGWEQYF. The CDR3 nucleotides read TGTGCCAGCAGGCCTGGGACTAGCAGAGGCTGGGAGCAGTACTTC.

Comment on this clonotype: This may arise from a read error, as a much more abundant clone is one base away. The CDR3 region is CAGSLQLAGTSGYEQFF. The CDR3 DNA follows: TGTGCCGGCAGCCTCCAGCTAGCGGGGACTTCAGGTTACGAGCAGTTCTTC. The chain couples TRBV7-2 to TRBJ2-1, with 9 positions matching TRBD2. This CDR3 has 17 residues. CDR1 SGHTA and CDR2 FQGNSA come from the germline V gene. Looking up the rest from reference TRBV7-2 and TRBJ2-1 gives the full variable domain: GAGVSQSPSNKVTEKGKDVELRCDPISGHTALYWYRQSLGQGLEFLIYFQGNSAPDKSGLPSDRFSAERTGGSVSTLTIQRTQQEDSAVYLCAGSLQLAGTSGYEQFFGPGTRLTVL.

The chain combines TRBV27 with TRBJ2-3, with 8 bases lining up with TRBD2. The trim removed 3 bases at V and 0 bases at J, leaving 5 bases unmatched. Germline values: CDR1 MNHEY, CDR2 SMNVEV (reference sequence). The CDR3 sequence is 16 residues long. CDR3 sequence (DNA): TGTGCCAGCAGTTTCAGTGCTAGCGGGAGCACAGATACGCAGTATTTT. This sequence encodes CASSFSASGSTDTQYF.

The chain combines TRBV2 with TRBJ1-2, with 7 bases identical to TRBD1. CDR1 and CDR2 (germline): SNHLY, FYNNEI. Germline trimming cut 2 bases from V and 7 bases from J; bases unmatched to any gene: 4. The CDR3 loop spans 13 amino acids. This chain's CDR3 is CASSEPGQSGYTF. The CDR3 DNA is TGTGCCAGCAGTGAACCGGGACAGTCTGGCTACACCTTC.

The rearrangement links TRBV10-3 to TRBJ2-6, with D tentatively TRBD1 or TRBD2 (5 bases each). The CDR3 spans 21 residues. Trimming removed 0 bases at V and 0 bases at J, with 21 bases between. Looked up from germline, CDR1 is ENHRY and CDR2 is SYGVKD. CDR3 nucleotide sequence: TGTGCCATCAGTGAGTCTGGTGGGGACCAGGGCCTCAGCTCTGGGGCCAACGTCCTGACTTTC. Translated, it gives CAISESGGDQGLSSGANVLTF.

The chain has TRBV4-1 and TRBJ2-7, with a weak D call TRBD1 (5 bases). This CDR3 region has 15 residues. Germline CDR1 is MGHRA and CDR2 is YSYEKL. V shed 0 bases and J shed 0 bases, with 9 bases lying between them. The CDR3 bases are TGCGCCAGCAGCCAAGAACAGGCGAGCTCCTACGAGCAGTACTTC. Its translation is CASSQEQASSYEQYF.

The CDR3 here is CASSVVGGGDGDTQYF. CDR3 sequence (DNA): TGTGCCAGCAGCGTAGTAGGGGGCGGGGATGGAGATACGCAGTATTTT. V and J are TRBV9 and TRBJ2-3; D is possibly TRBD1 (7 bases). Trimming removed 0 bases from V and 5 bases from J, with 16 bases in between. CDR1 and CDR2 (germline): SGDLS, YYNGEE. The CDR3 has 16 residues.

There are a few counts of this clonotype. CDR3 sequence: CSARRGGTSGTSYNEQFF. As DNA, the CDR3 is TGCAGTGCTAGGAGGGGGGGGACTAGCGGGACTTCCTACAATGAGCAGTTCTTC. The chain couples TRBV20-1 to TRBJ2-1, with 13 bases lining up with TRBD2. The trim removed 3 bases at V and 1 base at J, leaving 9 bases unmatched. This CDR3 has 18 residues. The germline V gene has CDR1 DFQATT and CDR2 SNEGSKA (reference sequence).

The chain uses TRBV12-3 or TRBV12-4 and TRBJ1-1; possibly TRBD1 for D (5 bases). The CDR3 has 14 amino acids. Between the trimmed V and J ends, which lost 4 bases and 0 bases, there was a span of 9 bases. The CDR3 loop reads CASSSGLLNTEAFF. CDR3 DNA: TGTGCCAGCAGTTCGGGACTGCTGAACACTGAAGCTTTCTTT.

The CDR3 DNA is TGTGCCAGCAGTTTAGGTAGGGGACGAGTAGTGAACACTGAAGCTTTCTTT. Translated: CASSLGRGRVVNTEAFF. The rearrangement links TRBV12-3 or TRBV12-4 to TRBJ1-1, with D perhaps TRBD1 (5 bases). This CDR3 region has 17 residues. The germline V and J ends were trimmed by 1 base and 0 bases, with 15 bases remaining between them.

This clonotype was recorded a few times. The chain has TRBV6-5 and TRBJ2-1; D is undetermined. V gave up 7 bases and J gave up 15 bases, with 10 bases separating them. Per the germline V gene, CDR1 is MNHEY and CDR2 is SVGAGI. This CDR3 spans 9 amino acids. In DNA form, the CDR3 reads TGTGCCAGCAATGGTCAGCCGTTCTTC. This sequence encodes CASNGQPFF.

The chain has TRBV5-1 and TRBJ2-1, with a possible D match to TRBD1 (6 bases). The CDR3 has 16 amino acids. CDR1 is SGHRS and CDR2 is YFSETQ in the germline V gene. V lost 0 bases to trimming and J lost 4 bases, with 14 bases between them. CDR3 nucleotide sequence: TGCGCCAGCAGCTTGGTAAAGAGGACAGCTTACAATGAGCAGTTCTTC. Translating it yields CASSLVKRTAYNEQFF. Supplemented by reference TRBV5-1 and TRBJ2-1, the full variable domain reads KAGVTQTPRYLIKTRGQQVTLSCSPISGHRSVSWYQQTPGQGLQFLFEYFSETQRNKGNFPGRFSGRQFSNSRSEMNVSTLELGDSALYLCASSLVKRTAYNEQFFGPGTRLTVL.

This clonotype was detected only a few times. In nucleotides, the CDR3 is TGTGCCAGCAGTTACGGGCCAGCGACTAACTATGGCTACACCTTC. The encoded protein is CASSYGPATNYGYTF. The rearrangement uses TRBV6-6 and TRBJ1-2; D remains unclear. The germline CDR1 and CDR2 sequences are MNHNY and SVGAGI (reference sequence). V lost 2 bases, J lost 0 bases, and 10 bases lay in between. This CDR3 comprises 15 residues.

There are a few counts of this clonotype. The chain couples TRBV10-1 to TRBJ2-4; D may be TRBD2 (5 bases). The V and J ends lost 5 bases and 13 bases respectively, with 21 bases between them. CDR1 WNHNN and CDR2 SYGVQD come from the germline V gene (reference sequence). This CDR3 contains 14 residues. CDR3 nucleotides: TGCGCCAGCAGTTCCGGACGGACCTTACGAGGGCAGTACTTC. This codes for CASSSGRTLRGQYF.

This clonotype has only one observation. The chain links TRBV6-6 to TRBJ2-2, with a tentative D call TRBD1 (6 bases). V was trimmed by 5 bases and J by 0 bases, leaving 13 bases between them. This CDR3 comprises 16 residues. Germline loops: CDR1 MNHNY, CDR2 SVGAGI (reference sequence). The CDR3 here is CASSKQQGSNTGELFF. CDR3 coding DNA: TGTGCCAGCAGTAAACAACAGGGCTCGAACACCGGGGAGCTGTTTTTT.

The chain is built from TRBV28 and TRBJ2-3; D call uncertain. Trimming stripped 3 bases from V and 1 base from J, with 11 bases between. The CDR3 runs to 15 residues. Germline lookup yields CDR1 MDHEN and CDR2 SYDVKM. CDR3 nucleotide sequence: TGTGCCAGCAGTTTTGTCAGGAAGGGCACAGATACGCAGTATTTT. Amino acid sequence: CASSFVRKGTDTQYF.

This clonotype was detected a few times. The chain employs TRBV11-2 and TRBJ2-7; the match to TRBD2 covers 8 bases. Germline V gene lookup returns CDR1 SGHAT and CDR2 FQNNGV. V gave up 5 bases and J gave up 1 base; unmatched junction bases: 4. The CDR3 extends over 14 amino acids. The CDR3 nucleotides are TGTGCCAGCAGCCCCGGGGGGGAGTCCTACGAGCAGTACTTC. Its protein is CASSPGGESYEQYF.

V usage is TRBV30 and J usage is TRBJ2-1, with 7 bases identical to TRBD2. CDR3 size: 13 residues. With V trimmed by 3 bases and J by 5 bases, 4 bases remained unmatched. Germline V CDR1 and CDR2: GTSNPN, SVGIG (reference sequence). The CDR3 is CAWRERGHNEQFF. The CDR3 nucleotides read TGTGCCTGGAGAGAGCGGGGTCACAATGAGCAGTTCTTC. Full variable domain (missing parts from reference TRBV30 and TRBJ2-1): SQTIHQWPATLVQPVGSPLSLECTVEGTSNPNLYWYRQAAGRGLQLLFYSVGIGQISSEVPQNLSASRPQDRQFILSSKKLLLSDSGFYLCAWRERGHNEQFFGPGTRLTVL.

This clonotype has just one count. The chain has TRBV9 and TRBJ2-5; TRBD2 matches 8 bases. Germline V CDR1 and CDR2: SGDLS, YYNGEE. This CDR3 spans 13 amino acids. The trim removed 7 bases at V and 4 bases at J, leaving 6 bases unmatched. The CDR3 sequence: CASARGGPETQYF. In DNA form, the CDR3 reads TGTGCCAGCGCCCGGGGGGGGCCAGAGACCCAGTACTTC.

The CDR3: CSVEFGASSGAQYF. The CDR3 DNA reads TGCAGCGTTGAATTCGGGGCCTCGTCCGGTGCCCAGTACTTC. The chain carries TRBV29-1 and TRBJ2-7; the D call may be TRBD1 or TRBD2 (5 bases each). Germline V gene sequence: CDR1 SQVTM, CDR2 ANQGSEA. The CDR3 extends over 14 amino acids. V was shortened by 2 bases and J by 10 bases, with 21 bases between the two germline ends.

V usage is TRBV6-6 and J usage is TRBJ1-1, with no clear D. This CDR3 spans 14 amino acids. The V and J ends lost 6 bases and 1 base respectively, with 12 bases between them. From germline, CDR1 is MNHNY and CDR2 SVGAGI (reference sequence). CDR3 region: CASRAPAGNTEAFF. The CDR3 coding sequence is TGTGCCAGCAGGGCGCCGGCAGGGAACACTGAAGCTTTCTTT.

V is TRBV6-5 and J is TRBJ2-7, with no clear D. Trimming pared 5 bases from V and 2 bases from J, leaving 13 bases between. Germline V gene data show CDR1 as MNHEY and CDR2 as SVGAGI. This CDR3 contains 14 residues. This CDR3 is CASSPQDPTYEQYF. CDR3 DNA sequence: TGTGCCAGCAGTCCCCAGGACCCTACCTACGAGCAGTACTTC.

The J gene is TRBJ2-1, the V gene TRBV5-1; 10 nucleotides match TRBD2. CDR3 length: 15 amino acids. Trimming removed 4 bases from V and 8 bases from J; junction bases left unmatched: 9. Germline CDR1 and CDR2: SGHRS and YFSETQ. In DNA form, the CDR3 reads TGCGCCAGCAGCGGCGGAGCGGGAGGGTTGGATGAGCAGTTCTTC. Amino acid sequence: CASSGGAGGLDEQFF.